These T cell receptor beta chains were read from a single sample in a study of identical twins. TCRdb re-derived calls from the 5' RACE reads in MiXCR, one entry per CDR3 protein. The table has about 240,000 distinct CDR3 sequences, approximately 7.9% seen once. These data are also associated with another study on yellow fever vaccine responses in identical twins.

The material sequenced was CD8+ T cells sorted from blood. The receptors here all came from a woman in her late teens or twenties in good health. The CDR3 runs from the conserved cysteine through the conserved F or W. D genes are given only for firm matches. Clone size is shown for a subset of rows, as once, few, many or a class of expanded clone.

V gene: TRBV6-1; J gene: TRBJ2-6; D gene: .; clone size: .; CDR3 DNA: TGTGCCAGCAGTGAAAACGCATCTGGGGCCAACGTCCTGACTTTC; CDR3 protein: CASSENASGANVLTF
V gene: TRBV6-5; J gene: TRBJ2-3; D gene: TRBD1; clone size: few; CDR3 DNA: TGTGCCAGCAGTTACTCGACAGGGACGATCGCAGATACGCAGTATTTT; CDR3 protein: CASSYSTGTIADTQYF
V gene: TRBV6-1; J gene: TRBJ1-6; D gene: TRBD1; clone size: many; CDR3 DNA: TGTGCCAGCAGCCCCGGGACAGGGGATAATTCACCCCTCCACTTT; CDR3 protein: CASSPGTGDNSPLHF
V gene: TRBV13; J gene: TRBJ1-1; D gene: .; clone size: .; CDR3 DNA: TGTGCCAGCAGCTTAGAGGCCCGGGGGGACACTGAAGCTTTCTTT; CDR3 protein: CASSLEARGDTEAFF
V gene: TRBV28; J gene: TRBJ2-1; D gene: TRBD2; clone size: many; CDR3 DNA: TGTGCCAGCAGTCCGCCGGGACTAGCGGGAGTAAATGAGCAGTTCTTC; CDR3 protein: CASSPPGLAGVNEQFF
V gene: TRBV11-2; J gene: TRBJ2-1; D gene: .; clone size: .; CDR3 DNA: TGTGCCAGCAGCGGGATTGGGGTCTCCTACAATGAGCAGTTCTTC; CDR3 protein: CASSGIGVSYNEQFF
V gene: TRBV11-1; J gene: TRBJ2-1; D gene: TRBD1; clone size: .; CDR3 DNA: TGTGCCAGCAGCACAGACAGGGGAGGTGAGCGACACTCCTACAATGAGCAGTTCTTC; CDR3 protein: CASSTDRGGERHSYNEQFF
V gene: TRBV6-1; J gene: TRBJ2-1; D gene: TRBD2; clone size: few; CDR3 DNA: TGTGCCAGCAGGGCTAGCGGGAGTATTAATGATGAGCAGTTCTTC; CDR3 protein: CASRASGSINDEQFF
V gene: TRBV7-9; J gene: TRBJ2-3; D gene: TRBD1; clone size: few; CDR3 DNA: TGTGCCAGCAGCGGTGCCGGTGGCAGGGGGCCTTCAGATACGCAGTATTTT; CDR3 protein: CASSGAGGRGPSDTQYF
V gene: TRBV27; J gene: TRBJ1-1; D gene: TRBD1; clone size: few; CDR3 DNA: TGTGCCAGCAGGACAGGGAAGGTGGACACTGAAGCTTTCTTT; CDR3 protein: CASRTGKVDTEAFF
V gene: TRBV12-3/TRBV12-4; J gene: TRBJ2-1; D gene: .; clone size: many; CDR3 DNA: TGTGCCAGCAGCTCCGGGAACCCCTACAATGAGCAGTTCTTC; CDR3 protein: CASSSGNPYNEQFF
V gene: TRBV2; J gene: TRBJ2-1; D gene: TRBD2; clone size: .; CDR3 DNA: TGTGCCAGCAGGGGCCTTGCGGGAGGGCCGGGGAATGAGCAGTTCTTC; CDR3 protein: CASRGLAGGPGNEQFF
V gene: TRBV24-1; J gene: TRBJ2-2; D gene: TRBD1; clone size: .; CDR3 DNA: TGTGCCACCAGTGAGACAGGGTGGGGCACCGGGGAGCTGTTTTTT; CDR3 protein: CATSETGWGTGELFF
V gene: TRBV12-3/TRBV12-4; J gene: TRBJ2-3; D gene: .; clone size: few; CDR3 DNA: TGTGCCAGCAGTTTAGTGTTTTTTATTGCGGACAGCACCACAGATACGCAGTATTTT; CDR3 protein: CASSLVFFIADSTTDTQYF
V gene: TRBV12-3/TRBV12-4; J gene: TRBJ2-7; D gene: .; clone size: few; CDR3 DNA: TGTGCCAGCAGTTTAATTATCGACGAGCAGTACTTC; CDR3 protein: CASSLIIDEQYF
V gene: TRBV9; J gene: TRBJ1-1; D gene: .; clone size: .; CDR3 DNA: TGTGCCAGCAGCGTTGACAGCAACACTGAAGCTTTCTTT; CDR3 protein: CASSVDSNTEAFF
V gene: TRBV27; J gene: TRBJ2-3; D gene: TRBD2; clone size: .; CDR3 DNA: TGTGCCAGCAGTTTATCATTTTTCGGGGACTACACAGATACGCAGTATTTT; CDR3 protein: CASSLSFFGDYTDTQYF
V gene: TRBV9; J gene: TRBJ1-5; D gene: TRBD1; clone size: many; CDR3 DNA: TGTGCCAGCAGCGCCGGGACAGGGGTGTTGAGCAATCAGCCCCAGCATTTT; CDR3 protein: CASSAGTGVLSNQPQHF
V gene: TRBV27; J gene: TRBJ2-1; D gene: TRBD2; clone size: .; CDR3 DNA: TGTGCCAGCAGTTTGGGGCTAGCGGGCTGGAATGAGCAGTTCTTC; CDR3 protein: CASSLGLAGWNEQFF
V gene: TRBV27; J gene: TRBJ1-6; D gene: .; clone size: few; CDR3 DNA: TGTGCCAGCAGTTTATCGGTCGGCGGATATTCACCCCTCCACTTT; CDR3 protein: CASSLSVGGYSPLHF
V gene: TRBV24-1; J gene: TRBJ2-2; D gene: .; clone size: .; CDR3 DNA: TGTGCCACCAGTGATTTCCGGCGAGCGAACACCGGGGAGCTGTTTTTT; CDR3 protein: CATSDFRRANTGELFF
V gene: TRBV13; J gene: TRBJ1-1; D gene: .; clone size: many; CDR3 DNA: TGTGCCAGCAGCTCCCCCGGAGAGGCGGGGACCCCGAACACTGAAGCTTTCTTT; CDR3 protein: CASSSPGEAGTPNTEAFF
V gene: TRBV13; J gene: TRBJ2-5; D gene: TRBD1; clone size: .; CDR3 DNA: TGTGCCAGCAGCTTGTTCAGGGGGCTGCAAGAGACCCAGTACTTC; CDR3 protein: CASSLFRGLQETQYF
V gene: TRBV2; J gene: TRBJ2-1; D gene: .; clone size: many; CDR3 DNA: TGTGCCAGCAGAATGCCCGAACGTAAGCCCGACAATGAGCAGTTCTTC; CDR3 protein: CASRMPERKPDNEQFF
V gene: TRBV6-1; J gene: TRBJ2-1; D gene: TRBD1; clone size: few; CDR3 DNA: TGTGCCAGCAGTGAAGCGTCCGGGACAGGGGGGGATGAGCAGTTCTTC; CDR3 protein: CASSEASGTGGDEQFF
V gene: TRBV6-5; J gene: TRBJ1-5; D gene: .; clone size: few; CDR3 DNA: TGTGCCAGCAGTTACGGGGGGGGAAATCAGCCCCAGCATTTT; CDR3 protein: CASSYGGGNQPQHF
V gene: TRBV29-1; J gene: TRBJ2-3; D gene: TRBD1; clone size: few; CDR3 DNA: TGCAGCGTTGAGGGTCTGGCAGGGGGCATAATTTCAGATACGCAGTATTTT; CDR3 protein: CSVEGLAGGIISDTQYF
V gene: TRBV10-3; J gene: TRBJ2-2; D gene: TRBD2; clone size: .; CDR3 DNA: TGTGCCATCCCAAAACCCGGGGGGAGCACCGGGGAGCTGTTTTTT; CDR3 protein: CAIPKPGGSTGELFF
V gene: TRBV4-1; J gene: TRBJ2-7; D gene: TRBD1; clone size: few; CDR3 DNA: TGCGCCAGCAGCCGGGGACAGGGGCAGAACTACGAGCAGTACTTC; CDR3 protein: CASSRGQGQNYEQYF
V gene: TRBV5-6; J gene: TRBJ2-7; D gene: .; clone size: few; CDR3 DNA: TGTGCCAGCAGCTTGGGGGACTCTTACTACGAGCAGTACTTC; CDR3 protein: CASSLGDSYYEQYF
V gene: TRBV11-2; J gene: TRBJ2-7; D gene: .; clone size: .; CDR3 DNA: TGTGCCAGCAGCTTCGACAGGCACTACGAGCAGTACTTC; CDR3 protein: CASSFDRHYEQYF
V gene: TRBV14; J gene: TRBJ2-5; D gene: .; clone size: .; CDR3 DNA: TGTGCCAGCAGCCAAGTCCAAGAGACCCAGCACTTC; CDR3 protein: CASSQVQETQHF